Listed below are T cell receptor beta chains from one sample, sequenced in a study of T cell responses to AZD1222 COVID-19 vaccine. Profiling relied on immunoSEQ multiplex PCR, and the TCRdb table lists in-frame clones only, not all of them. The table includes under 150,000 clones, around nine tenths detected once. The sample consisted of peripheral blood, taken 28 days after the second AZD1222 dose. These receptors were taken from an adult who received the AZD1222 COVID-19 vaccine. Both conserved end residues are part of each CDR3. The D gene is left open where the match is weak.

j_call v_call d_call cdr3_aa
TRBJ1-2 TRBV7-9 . CASSPGGGLLGYTF
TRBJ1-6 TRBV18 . CASSQDTGREVKSLHF
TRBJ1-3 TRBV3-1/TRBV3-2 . CASSRVGNTIYF
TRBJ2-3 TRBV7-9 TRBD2 CASSLSRLASTDTQYF
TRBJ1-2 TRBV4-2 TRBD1 CASSQEQGANYGYTF
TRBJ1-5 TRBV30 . CAASDGNQPQHF
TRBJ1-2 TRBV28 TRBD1 CASTTWGGGSVSGGYTF
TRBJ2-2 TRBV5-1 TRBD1 CASTSPTGTGFAGELFF
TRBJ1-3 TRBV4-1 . CASSPDTSLGNTIYF
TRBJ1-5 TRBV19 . CASSIGNQPQHF
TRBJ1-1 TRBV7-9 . CASSLGVMNTEAFF
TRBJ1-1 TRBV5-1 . CASSLGTSQGLAFF
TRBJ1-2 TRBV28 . CASSLTTGSEGYTF
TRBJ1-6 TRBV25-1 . CASSEYFFEVLHF
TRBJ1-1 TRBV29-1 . CSVSGGDRTEAFF
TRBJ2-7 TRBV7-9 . CASSLAGGYEQYF
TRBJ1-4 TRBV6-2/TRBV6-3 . CASSQGGGGEKLFF
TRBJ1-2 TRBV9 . CASSVDAGELGGYTF
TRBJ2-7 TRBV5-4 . CASSQTVSYEQYF
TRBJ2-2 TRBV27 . CASSPGNTGELFF
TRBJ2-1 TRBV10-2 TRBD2 CASSWTSGSVNEQFF
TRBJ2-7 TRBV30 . CAWSVGGTYEQYF
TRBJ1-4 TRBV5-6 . CASSLAGSSTNEKLFF
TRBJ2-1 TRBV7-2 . CASSSLSYHNEQFF
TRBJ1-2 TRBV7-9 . CASSLGQAQYLGGYGYTF
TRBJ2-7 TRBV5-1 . CASSLEQRQVEQYF
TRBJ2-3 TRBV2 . CASSTGGTDTQYF
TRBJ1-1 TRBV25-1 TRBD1 CASSARDRGMNTEAFF
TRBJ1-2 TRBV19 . CASRPSGNPNYGYTF
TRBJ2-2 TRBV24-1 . CATSELTNGKLFF
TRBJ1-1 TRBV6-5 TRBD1 CASSYPGQGPEAFF
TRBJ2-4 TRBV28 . CASSARTARAGIQYF
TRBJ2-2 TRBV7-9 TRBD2 CASSPSGGAGGELFF
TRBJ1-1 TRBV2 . CASSEEEGTEAFF
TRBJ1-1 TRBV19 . CASSIGRGEAFF
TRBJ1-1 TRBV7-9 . CASSPGTLNTEAFF
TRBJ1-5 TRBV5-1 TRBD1 CASSLGQEGNQPQHF
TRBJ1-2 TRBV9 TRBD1 CASSSYPRDRERGYGYTF
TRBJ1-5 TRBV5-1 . CASSLWGDQPQHF
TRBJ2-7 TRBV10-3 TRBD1 CAISQPGQGTYEQYF
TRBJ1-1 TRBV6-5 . CASRAETEAFF
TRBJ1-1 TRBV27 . CASSSGKGWNTEAFF
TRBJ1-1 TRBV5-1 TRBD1 CASSWTSGTGMNTEAFF